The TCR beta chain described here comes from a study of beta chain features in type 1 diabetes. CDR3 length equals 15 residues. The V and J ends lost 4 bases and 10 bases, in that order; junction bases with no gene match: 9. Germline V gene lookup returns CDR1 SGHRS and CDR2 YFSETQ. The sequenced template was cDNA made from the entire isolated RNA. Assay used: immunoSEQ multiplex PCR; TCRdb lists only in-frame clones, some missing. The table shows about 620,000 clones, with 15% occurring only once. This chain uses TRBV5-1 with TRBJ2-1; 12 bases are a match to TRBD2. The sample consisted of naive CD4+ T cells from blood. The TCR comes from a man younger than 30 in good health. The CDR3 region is CASSTTSGGRREQFF. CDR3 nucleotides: TGCGCCAGCAGCACGACTAGCGGGGGACGAAGGGAGCAGTTCTTC.